What follows describes a single T cell receptor beta chain. This specimen comes from a study of blood T cell repertoires in COVID-19. Study summary: COVID-19 samples from acute and convalescent phases originated in the United States, Italy and Spain. T cells, B-cell-depleted T cells, or PBMCs provided the cDNA or gDNA that served as material.

Source study methods: Estimates of nucleated cell counts were drawn from the amplification of reference gene primers. TCRdb keeps only in-frame clones here, not all; method: immunoSEQ multiplex PCR. V and J calls and clone size come straight from that table; D and trimming were deduced from the DNA. The table has about 68,000 clones, almost 85% seen once. V lost 8 bases to trimming and J lost 5 bases, with 13 bases between them. CDR1 is LGHNT, CDR2 FRNRAP, per germline. The CDR3 totals 13 residues. This chain connects TRBV12-5 to TRBJ1-5, with D possibly matching TRBD1 (5 bases). Sequencing was performed on peripheral blood. This TCR was recovered from a man aged 45-65 years with acute or convalescent COVID-19. CDR3: CASSGEVYQPQHF. In DNA form, the CDR3 reads TGTGCTAGTTCGGGGGAGGTTTATCAGCCCCAGCATTTT.